This T cell receptor beta chain was obtained from a study of blood T cell repertoires in COVID-19. Study-level background: The analysed material was cDNA or gDNA that came from T cells, B-cell-depleted T cells, or PBMCs.

CDR3 length: 11 amino acids. Trimming shortened V by 4 bases and J by 5 bases, and 8 bases separated the two germline ends. Looked up from germline, CDR1 is GTSNPN and CDR2 is SVGIG (reference sequence). Original processing methods: Amplification of reference gene primers was used by the study to estimate nucleated cell counts. TCRdb's copy holds only in-frame clones and misses some; the assay was immunoSEQ multiplex PCR. V, J and clone size are taken as reported in that table, and D and trimming were inferred from the DNA itself. Of around 260,000 clones listed, around 85% were seen once; the top ten hold approximately 0.94%.

The sequenced sample consisted of peripheral blood. The chain joins TRBV30 to TRBJ1-1; possibly TRBD1 for D (6 bases). The clonotype was recovered from a human donor with COVID-19, enrolled during active disease. The donor label of this sample is uncertain. CDR3 coding DNA: TGTGCCTGGATTAGGGGGACTGAAGCTTTCTTT. Translated, it gives CAWIRGTEAFF.